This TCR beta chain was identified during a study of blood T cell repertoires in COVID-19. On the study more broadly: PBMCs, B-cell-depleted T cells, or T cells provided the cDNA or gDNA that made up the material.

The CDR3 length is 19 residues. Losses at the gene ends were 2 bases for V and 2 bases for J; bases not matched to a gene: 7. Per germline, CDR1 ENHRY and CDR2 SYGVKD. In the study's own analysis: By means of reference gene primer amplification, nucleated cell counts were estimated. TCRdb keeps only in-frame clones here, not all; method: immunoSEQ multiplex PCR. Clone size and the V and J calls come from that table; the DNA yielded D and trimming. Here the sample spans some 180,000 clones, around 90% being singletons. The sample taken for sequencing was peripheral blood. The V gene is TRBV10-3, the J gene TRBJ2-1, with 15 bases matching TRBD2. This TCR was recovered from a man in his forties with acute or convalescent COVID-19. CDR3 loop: CAISERTSGGATAYNEQFF. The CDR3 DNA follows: TGTGCCATCAGTGAGAGGACTAGCGGGGGGGCCACGGCCTACAATGAGCAGTTCTTC.